Given below is one T cell receptor (beta chain) in context. Its antigen is as yet unknown. This sample stems from a study of cytomegalovirus exposure and HLA in healthy donors. Study in general: Early released data comprised some 85 million unique TCRs from HLA-typed donors. Study-level results: CMV antigen specificity was confirmed in vitro for three CMV-associated chains.

This PCR relied on a set of 60 Vbeta primers and 13 Jbeta primers. This table comes from immunoSEQ multiplex PCR, and its TCRdb copy is limited to in-frame clones, with some not included. In the table there are around 170,000 clones, about 85% of which are singletons. The CDR3 loop spans 17 amino acids. CDR1 and CDR2 from the germline V gene are SGHTA and FQGTGA. With 1 base clipped from V and 0 bases from J, the junction kept 8 bases outside the gene matches. This TCR derives from a girl between 5 and 17 years old in good health and CMV-seropositive. The gene calls are TRBV7-3 and TRBJ2-7, with 8 bases identical to TRBD2. Sequenced material: PBMCs. CDR3 sequence: CASSLRGGLAGSYEQYF. The CDR3 DNA sequence: TGTGCCAGCAGCTTAAGGGGAGGGCTAGCGGGCTCCTACGAGCAGTACTTC.